The 16 T cell receptor beta chains reported below all come from one sample, sequenced in a study of CD8 T cells in Susac syndrome (dated by TCRdb to between 2017 and 2020). Library construction relied on the immunoSEQ multiplex PCR assay. RNA was extracted with the RNeasy kit and 0.5 to 1 ug was reverse transcribed using random hexamers. TCRdb trimmed public reads at Q25 via fastp, called clones via MiXCR and kept in-frame beta chains. Each CDR3 protein appears once, grouped with its most common genes and DNA. Present in this sample are 110,000 or so distinct CDR3 sequences, roughly 97% of which were seen just once. Around 0.1% of the sample belongs to the ten largest clones. The sample taken for sequencing was CD4+ T cells from PBMCs. The receptors originated from a human donor in good health.

V and J are TRBV9 and TRBJ1-1, with D tentatively TRBD1 (5 bases). This CDR3 has 14 residues. V lost 4 bases and J lost 0, with 10 bases in between. Germline values: CDR1 SGDLS, CDR2 YYNGEE. The CDR3 DNA sequence: TGTGCCAGCAGCCCTCGGGGGGTGAACACTGAAGCTTTCTTT. This gives the protein CASSPRGVNTEAFF.

This clonotype is a singleton in its sample. The chain employs TRBV30 and TRBJ1-2; 12 positions match TRBD1. The germline CDR1 and CDR2 sequences are GTSNPN and SVGIG (reference sequence). The CDR3 covers 19 residues. Trimming removed 1 base from V and 5 bases from J; junction bases left unmatched: 17. CDR3 amino acids: CAWSAPTGTGGSFGYGYTF. The CDR3 nucleotides are TGTGCCTGGAGTGCCCCTACCGGGACAGGGGGCTCCTTTGGTTATGGCTACACCTTC. Full variable domain (outside the CDR3, taken from reference TRBV30 and TRBJ1-2): SQTIHQWPATLVQPVGSPLSLECTVEGTSNPNLYWYRQAAGRGLQLLFYSVGIGQISSEVPQNLSASRPQDRQFILSSKKLLLSDSGFYLCAWSAPTGTGGSFGYGYTFGSGTRLTVV.

The V and J genes are TRBV28 and TRBJ2-6, with TRBD1 as a possible D gene (6 bases). V dropped 8 bases and J dropped 1 base, with 15 bases sitting between them. CDR1 is MDHEN and CDR2 is SYDVKM in the germline V gene. The CDR3 has 16 residues. CDR3 amino acids: CASGTTGLSGANVLTF. The CDR3 DNA reads TGTGCCAGCGGTACCACAGGGCTTTCTGGGGCCAACGTCCTGACTTTC. The variable domain in full, with the rest retrieved from reference TRBV28 and TRBJ2-6, is DVKVTQSSRYLVKRTGEKVFLECVQDMDHENMFWYRQDPGLGLRLIYFSYDVKMKEKGDIPEGYSVSREKKERFSLILESASTNQTSMYLCASGTTGLSGANVLTFGAGSRLTVL.

V usage is TRBV19 and J usage is TRBJ2-5; 10 bases line up with TRBD2. The V segment lost 6 bases and the J segment 4 bases; nucleotides outside the gene matches: 8. CDR1 LNHDA and CDR2 SQIVND come from the germline V gene (reference sequence). CDR3 length: 15 amino acids. DNA of the CDR3: TGTGCCAGTAGCAAGCCTAGCGGGAGCTCAGAGACCCAGTACTTC. This gives the protein CASSKPSGSSETQYF.

The rearrangement joins TRBV2 to TRBJ2-6; TRBD1 agrees at 9 bases. CDR3 length: 18 residues. Germline loops: CDR1 SNHLY, CDR2 FYNNEI. V was clipped by 6 bases and J by 0 bases; unmatched bases: 9. CDR3 sequence (DNA): TGTGCCAGCAGGGACAGGGGTTTTCTCTTCTCTGGGGCCAACGTCCTGACTTTC. This gives the protein CASRDRGFLFSGANVLTF.

The genes are TRBV29-1 and TRBJ1-5; TRBD1 matches 8 bases. This CDR3 contains 18 residues. Germline CDR1 is SQVTM and CDR2 is ANQGSEA. V trimming: 7 bases; J trimming: 2 bases; junction bases outside the gene matches: 19. In nucleotides, the CDR3 is TGCAGCGCCCTAGGGGGACCGACAGGGGTACATGGCAATCAGCCCCAGCATTTT. It is translated as CSALGGPTGVHGNQPQHF.

V is TRBV7-8 and J is TRBJ2-3; TRBD2 is a possible D gene (6 bases). Germline CDR1 SGHVS, CDR2 FQNEAQ. The V end was cut by 5 bases, the J end by 5 bases, with 17 bases between. The CDR3 loop spans 15 amino acids. The CDR3 sequence: CASSRDFQSGDTQYF. DNA for the CDR3: TGTGCCAGCAGCAGGGACTTCCAGAGCGGAGATACGCAGTATTTT.

The J gene is TRBJ2-7, the V gene TRBV20-1; TRBD1 matches 12 bases. The CDR3 contains 14 residues. Germline V gene sequence: CDR1 DFQATT, CDR2 SNEGSKA (reference sequence). With 3 bases clipped from V and 6 bases from J, the junction kept 6 bases outside the gene matches. CDR3 sequence reads: CSARPGTGGVEQYF. In DNA form, the CDR3 reads TGCAGTGCTAGGCCCGGGACAGGGGGCGTCGAGCAGTACTTC.

V gene TRBV11-3 combines with J gene TRBJ2-3; D is ambiguous. CDR1 SGHNT and CDR2 YENEEA come from the germline V gene. The V end was cut by 4 bases, the J end by 5 bases, with 13 bases between. CDR3 size: 14 residues. The CDR3 reads CASSSQREGDTQYF. CDR3 coding DNA: TGTGCCAGCAGCTCCCAAAGGGAAGGAGATACGCAGTATTTT.

This clonotype was seen just once. The chain joins TRBV20-1 to TRBJ1-6; 8 nucleotides align to TRBD1. Looked up from germline, CDR1 is DFQATT and CDR2 is SNEGSKA (reference sequence). The CDR3 covers 16 residues. Trimming at V came to 2 bases and at J to 6 bases, leaving 9 bases not matched to a gene. CDR3 residues: CSARIGRTGRNSPLHF. CDR3 bases: TGCAGTGCTAGAATCGGAAGGACAGGGCGTAATTCACCCCTCCACTTT.

This chain joins TRBV29-1 and TRBJ1-2; tentative D call: TRBD1 (6 bases). In germline, CDR1 is SQVTM, CDR2 ANQGSEA. This CDR3 spans 12 amino acids. V gave up 6 bases and J gave up 4 bases, with 12 bases separating them. The CDR3 DNA is TGCAGCGTAGAGGACAGTGGCTATGGCTACACCTTC. Protein product: CSVEDSGYGYTF.

V and J are TRBV20-1 and TRBJ2-6; D perhaps matches TRBD2 (6 bases). V lost 5 bases, J lost 2 bases, and 13 bases lay in between. The CDR3 has 15 amino acids. Germline CDR1 reads DFQATT; CDR2 reads SNEGSKA (reference sequence). CDR3 in amino acids: CSARIGGAGANVLTF. The DNA of the CDR3 is TGCAGTGCTCGGATCGGGGGTGCTGGGGCCAACGTCCTGACTTTC.

The CDR3 is CASSFRLAGGFPYEQYF. The CDR3 DNA follows: TGTGCCAGCAGCTTTCGACTAGCGGGAGGGTTTCCCTACGAGCAGTACTTC. This chain joins TRBV7-2 and TRBJ2-7; 14 nucleotides agree with TRBD2. The CDR3 is made up of 17 amino acids. Trimming cost V 3 bases and J 2 bases; bases outside gene matches: 6. Germline assignment: CDR1 SGHTA and CDR2 FQGNSA.

V is TRBV5-1 and J is TRBJ2-3, with 11 bases aligning to TRBD2. The CDR3 consists of 16 residues. CDR1 is SGHRS and CDR2 is YFSETQ in the germline V gene. Trimming at V came to 0 bases and at J to 3 bases, leaving 3 bases not matched to a gene. The CDR3 region is CASSLEGLAETDTQYF. CDR3 DNA sequence: TGCGCCAGCAGCTTGGAGGGACTAGCGGAGACAGATACGCAGTATTTT.

V usage is TRBV20-1 and J usage is TRBJ2-5, with D uncertain. The ends were cut back, 6 bases at V and 1 base at J, with 15 bases in the middle. The CDR3 totals 14 residues. Germline CDR1 is DFQATT and CDR2 is SNEGSKA (reference sequence). The chain's CDR3 is CSATRTASQETQYF. In DNA, the CDR3 is TGCAGTGCCACCAGGACGGCCTCCCAAGAGACCCAGTACTTC.

The rearrangement links TRBV4-2 to TRBJ2-5; the match to TRBD2 covers 12 bases. J gave up 5 bases and V 4 bases, and 11 bases lay outside the gene matches. Germline CDR1 reads LGHNA; CDR2 reads YNFKEQ. The length of the CDR3 is 17 residues. The CDR3 DNA reads TGTGCCAGCAGCCGAGAACAGCTAGCGGGAGGGTTGGAGACCCAGTACTTC. This translates into CASSREQLAGGLETQYF.